This entry describes one TCR beta chain. Mismatch with germline at one junction end may stem from a read error. The data originate from a study of cytomegalovirus exposure and HLA in healthy donors. The PCR employed 60 Vbeta primers together with 13 Jbeta primers. The repertoire was sequenced with immunoSEQ multiplex PCR; TCRdb's copy has only in-frame clones and lacks some. This sample has 110,000 or so clones, with approximately 76% found just once. Germline assignment: CDR1 SGHRS and CDR2 YFSETQ. This CDR3 is 15 amino acids long. Material for sequencing was PBMCs. The clonotype comes from a middle-aged man in good health and CMV-seronegative. The chain combines TRBV5-1 with TRBJ2-5; TRBD1 agrees at 8 bases. CDR3 in amino acids: CASSSGQGGQQTQYF. CDR3 nucleotide sequence: TGCGCCAGCAGCTCCGGACAGGGCGGCCAACAGACCCAGTACTTC.